This TCR beta chain was profiled in a study of vaccination effects on CD4 cells after COVID-19. Using viral peptide pools, the ViraFEST assay grew out antigen-specific CD4+ T cells prior to sequencing. Having been cultured for 9 to 11 days, the cells underwent CD4+ T cell isolation. Between March and December 2020, the person had a SARS-CoV-2 infection that PCR confirmed. A pool of HIV-1 Nef peptides served as the condition for the negative control culture. Findings and caveats of the study: The study dataset contains few convalescent patients and includes no early post-infection timepoints.

Turning to this clone: Its antigen remains unknown.

Trimming stripped 6 bases from V and 6 bases from J, with 14 bases between. The CDR3 length is 14 residues. CDR1 and CDR2 from the germline V gene are MGHRA and YSYEKL. Assay used: immunoSEQ multiplex PCR; TCRdb lists only in-frame clones, some missing. The repertoire includes around 53,000 clones, 76% of them detected once, and about 5.4% sits in the top ten. This sample comprised CD4+ T cells from PBMCs cultured with HIV peptides, obtained before COVID-19 vaccination. As for subset: HIV-1 Nef peptide pool negative control/reference culture. This TCR was recovered from a human donor who had a prior SARS-CoV-2 infection. J is TRBJ2-2 and V is TRBV4-1, with D possibly matching TRBD1 (6 bases). CDR3 bases: TGCGCCAGCAGAACAGGGCTGATCGCCGGGGAGCTGTTTTTT. Encoded protein: CASRTGLIAGELFF.